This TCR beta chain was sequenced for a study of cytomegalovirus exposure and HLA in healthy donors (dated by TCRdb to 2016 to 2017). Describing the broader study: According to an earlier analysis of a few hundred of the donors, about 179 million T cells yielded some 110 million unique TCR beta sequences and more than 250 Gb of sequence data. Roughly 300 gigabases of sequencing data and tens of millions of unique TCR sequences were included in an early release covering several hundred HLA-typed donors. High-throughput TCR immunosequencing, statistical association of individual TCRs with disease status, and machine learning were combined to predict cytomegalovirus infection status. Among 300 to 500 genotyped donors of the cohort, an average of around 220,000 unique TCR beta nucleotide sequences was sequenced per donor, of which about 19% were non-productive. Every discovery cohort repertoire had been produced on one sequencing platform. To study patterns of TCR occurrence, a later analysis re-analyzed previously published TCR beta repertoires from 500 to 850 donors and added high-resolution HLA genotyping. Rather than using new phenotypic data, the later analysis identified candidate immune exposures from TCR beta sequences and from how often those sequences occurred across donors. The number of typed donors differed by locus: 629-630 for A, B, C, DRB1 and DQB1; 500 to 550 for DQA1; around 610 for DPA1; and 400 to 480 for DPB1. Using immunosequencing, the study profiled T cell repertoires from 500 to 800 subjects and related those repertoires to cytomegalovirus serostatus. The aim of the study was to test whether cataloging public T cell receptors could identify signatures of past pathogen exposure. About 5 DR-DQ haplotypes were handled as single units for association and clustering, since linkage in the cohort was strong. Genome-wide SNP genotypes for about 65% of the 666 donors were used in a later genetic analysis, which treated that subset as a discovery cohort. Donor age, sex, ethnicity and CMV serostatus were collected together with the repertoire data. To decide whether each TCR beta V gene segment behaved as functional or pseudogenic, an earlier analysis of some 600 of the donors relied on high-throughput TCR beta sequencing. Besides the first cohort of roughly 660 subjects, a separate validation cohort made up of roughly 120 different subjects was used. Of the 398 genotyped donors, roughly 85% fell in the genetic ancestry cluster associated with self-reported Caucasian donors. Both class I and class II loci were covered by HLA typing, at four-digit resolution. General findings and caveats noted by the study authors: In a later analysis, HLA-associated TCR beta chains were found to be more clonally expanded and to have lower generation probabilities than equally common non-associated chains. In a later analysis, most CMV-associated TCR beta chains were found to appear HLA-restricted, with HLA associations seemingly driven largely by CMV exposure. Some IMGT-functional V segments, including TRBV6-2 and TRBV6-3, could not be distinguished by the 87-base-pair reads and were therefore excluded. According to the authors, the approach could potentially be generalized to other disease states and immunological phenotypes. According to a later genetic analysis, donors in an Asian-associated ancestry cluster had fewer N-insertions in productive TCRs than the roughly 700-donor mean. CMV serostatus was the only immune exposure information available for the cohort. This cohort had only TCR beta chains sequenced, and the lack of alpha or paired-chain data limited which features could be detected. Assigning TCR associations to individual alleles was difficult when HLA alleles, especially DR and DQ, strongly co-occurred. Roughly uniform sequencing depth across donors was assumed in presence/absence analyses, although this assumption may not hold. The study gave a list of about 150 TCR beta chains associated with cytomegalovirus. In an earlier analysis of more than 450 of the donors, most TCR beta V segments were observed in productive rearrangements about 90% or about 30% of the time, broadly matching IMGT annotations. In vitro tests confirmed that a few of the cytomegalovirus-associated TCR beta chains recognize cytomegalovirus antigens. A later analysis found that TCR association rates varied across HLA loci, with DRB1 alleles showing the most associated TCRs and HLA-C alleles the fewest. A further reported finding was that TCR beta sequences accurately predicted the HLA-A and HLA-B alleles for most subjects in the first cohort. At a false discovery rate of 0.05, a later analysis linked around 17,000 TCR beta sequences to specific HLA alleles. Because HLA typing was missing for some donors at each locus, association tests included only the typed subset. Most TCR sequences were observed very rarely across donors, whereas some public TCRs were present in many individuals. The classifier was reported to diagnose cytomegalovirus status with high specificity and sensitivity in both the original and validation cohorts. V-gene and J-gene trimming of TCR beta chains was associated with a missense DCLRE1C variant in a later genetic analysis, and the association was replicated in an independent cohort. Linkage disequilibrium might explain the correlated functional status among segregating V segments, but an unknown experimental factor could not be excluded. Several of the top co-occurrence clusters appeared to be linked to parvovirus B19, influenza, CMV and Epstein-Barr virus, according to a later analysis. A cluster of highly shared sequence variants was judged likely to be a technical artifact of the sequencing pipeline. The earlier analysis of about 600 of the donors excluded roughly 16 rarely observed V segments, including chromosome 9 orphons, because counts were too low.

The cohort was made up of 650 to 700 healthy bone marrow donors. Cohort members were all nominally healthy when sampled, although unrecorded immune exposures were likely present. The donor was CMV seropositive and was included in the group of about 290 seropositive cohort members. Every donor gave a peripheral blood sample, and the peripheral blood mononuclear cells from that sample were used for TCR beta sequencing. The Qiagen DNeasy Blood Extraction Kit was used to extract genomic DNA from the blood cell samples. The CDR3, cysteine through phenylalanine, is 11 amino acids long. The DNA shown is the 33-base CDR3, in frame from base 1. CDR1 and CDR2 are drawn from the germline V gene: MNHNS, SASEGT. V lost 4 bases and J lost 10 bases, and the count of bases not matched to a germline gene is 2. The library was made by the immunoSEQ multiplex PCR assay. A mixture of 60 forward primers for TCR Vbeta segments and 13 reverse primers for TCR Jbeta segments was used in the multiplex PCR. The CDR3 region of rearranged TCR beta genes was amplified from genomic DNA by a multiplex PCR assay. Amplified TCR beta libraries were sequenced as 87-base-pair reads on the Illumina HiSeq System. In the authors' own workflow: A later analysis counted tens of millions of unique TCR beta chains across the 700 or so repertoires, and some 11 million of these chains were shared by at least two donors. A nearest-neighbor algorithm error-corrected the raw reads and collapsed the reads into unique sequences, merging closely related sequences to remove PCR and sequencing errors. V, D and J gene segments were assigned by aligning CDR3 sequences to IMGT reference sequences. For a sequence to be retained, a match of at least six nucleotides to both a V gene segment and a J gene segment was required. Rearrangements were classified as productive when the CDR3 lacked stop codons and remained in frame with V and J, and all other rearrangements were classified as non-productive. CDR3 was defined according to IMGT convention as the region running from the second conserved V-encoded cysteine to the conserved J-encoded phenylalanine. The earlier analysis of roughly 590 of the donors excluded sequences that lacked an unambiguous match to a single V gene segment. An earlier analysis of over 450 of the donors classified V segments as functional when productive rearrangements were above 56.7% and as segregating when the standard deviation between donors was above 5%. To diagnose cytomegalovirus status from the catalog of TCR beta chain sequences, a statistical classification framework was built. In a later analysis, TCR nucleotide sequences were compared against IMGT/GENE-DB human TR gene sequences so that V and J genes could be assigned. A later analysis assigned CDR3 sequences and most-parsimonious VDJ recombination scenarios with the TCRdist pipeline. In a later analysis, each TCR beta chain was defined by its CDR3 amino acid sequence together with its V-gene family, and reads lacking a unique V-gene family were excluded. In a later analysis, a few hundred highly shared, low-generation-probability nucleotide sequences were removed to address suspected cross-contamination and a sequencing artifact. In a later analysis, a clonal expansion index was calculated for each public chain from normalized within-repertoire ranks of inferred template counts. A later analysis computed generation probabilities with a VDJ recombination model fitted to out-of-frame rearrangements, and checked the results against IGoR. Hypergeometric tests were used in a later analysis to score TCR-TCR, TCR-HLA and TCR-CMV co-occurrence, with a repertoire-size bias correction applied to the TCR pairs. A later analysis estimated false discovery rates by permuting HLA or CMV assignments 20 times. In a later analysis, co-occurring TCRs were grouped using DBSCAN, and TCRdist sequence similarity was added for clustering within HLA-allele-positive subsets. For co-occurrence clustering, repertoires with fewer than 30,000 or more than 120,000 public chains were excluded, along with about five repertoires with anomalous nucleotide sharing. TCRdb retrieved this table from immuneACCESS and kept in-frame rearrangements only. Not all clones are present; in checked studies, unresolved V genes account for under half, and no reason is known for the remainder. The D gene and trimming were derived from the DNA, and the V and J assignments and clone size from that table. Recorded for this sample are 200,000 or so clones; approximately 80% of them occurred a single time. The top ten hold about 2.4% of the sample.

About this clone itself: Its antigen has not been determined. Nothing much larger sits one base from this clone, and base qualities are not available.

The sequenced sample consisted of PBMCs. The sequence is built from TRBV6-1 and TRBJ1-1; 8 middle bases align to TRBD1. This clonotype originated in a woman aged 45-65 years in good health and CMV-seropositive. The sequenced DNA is TGTGCCAGCAGTGCGGACAGGGTAGCTTTCTTT. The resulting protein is CASSADRVAFF.